Sequencing of this TCR beta chain was carried out in a study of blood T cell repertoires in COVID-19 (dated by TCRdb to 2020 to 2022). Describing the broader study: The collaborator samples originated in the United States, Italy and Spain and spanned the acute and convalescent phases of COVID-19. The material from the prospective study consisted of cDNA or gDNA derived from T cells, B-cell-depleted T cells, or PBMCs. Deeply sampled blood TCRbeta repertoires from subjects exposed to, actively infected with, or recovered from COVID-19 were included in the dataset. The repertoires were made available in a free public database intended to serve as a resource for research on the immune response to SARS-CoV-2. Samples were obtained from the ongoing ImmuneRACE study (first 160 participants) and from about 1,300 subjects provided by 6 global collaborators. Nearly every sample came with metadata listing a de-identified subject ID, COVID-19 status, age in years and sex. HLA class I and class II types, where available, came from metadata supplied by the sample provider rather than from assay-based typing. What the research found in general, with its limitations: The quantity of clinical and demographic metadata differed by source and by participant and was supplied without curation.

Collaborating institutions collected whole blood in K2EDTA tubes following their own protocols. For TCRbeta analysis, collaborator samples were shipped as frozen whole blood, as isolated PBMCs, or as DNA extracted from either sample type. The immunoSEQ Assay, a bias-controlled multiplex PCR, was used to amplify TCRbeta CDR3 regions from genomic DNA. Processing in the source paper ran as follows. The number of nucleated cells in each sample was estimated by amplification of reference gene primers within the assay. Sequence reads were collapsed and filtered to measure the absolute abundance of every unique TCRbeta CDR3 rearrangement. For each sample, productive Simpson clonality was calculated as the square root of Simpson's diversity index across productive rearrangements. TCRdb's version of the immuneACCESS table is confined to in-frame rearrangements and falls short of the full clone set. An unresolved V gene accounts for under half of the shortfall where checked; the remainder is of unknown origin. The V and J calls and clone size are taken from that table; D and trimming were inferred from the DNA. A total of tens of thousands of clones appear in this sample, 86% of them only once. Jointly, the top ten make up roughly 15% of the sample.

For CDR1 and CDR2, the germline V gene (reference sequence) lists SEHNR and FQNEAQ. The germline ends are 9 bases apart after V is trimmed by 1 base and J by 6 bases. From the cysteine through the phenylalanine, the CDR3 covers 14 amino acids. Just the 42-base CDR3 DNA is kept, in frame starting at base 1. About this clone itself: Its antigen remains unidentified. One base away there is no much larger clone; base qualities are not given.

The sequenced sample consisted of peripheral blood. This sequence was found in a man between 60 and 75 years old with active or convalescent COVID-19. This receptor chain uses TRBV7-9 and TRBJ1-4; the best D guess is TRBD1, with 5 bases matching. The CDR3 reads CASSLEGSHEKLFF. The DNA sequence is TGTGCCAGCAGCTTAGAGGGGTCGCATGAAAAACTGTTTTTT.